Sequencing of this T cell receptor (beta chain) was carried out in a study of cytomegalovirus exposure and HLA in healthy donors. Points from the study as a whole: In a later analysis, an Asian-associated ancestry cluster reportedly showed fewer N-insertions than the approximately 610-donor mean. Beyond CMV serostatus, there was no information to go on about immune exposure. Reports state that TCR beta sequences accurately predicted most subjects' HLA-A and HLA-B alleles.

Vbeta (60) and Jbeta (13) primers were used in the PCR. Sequenced by immunoSEQ multiplex PCR; TCRdb stores in-frame clones only, minus some. The repertoire holds roughly 100,000 clones, with approximately 80% as singletons. Germline V gene sequence: CDR1 SGHTA, CDR2 FQGNSA. The ends were cut back, 5 bases at V and 4 bases at J, with 11 bases in the middle. This CDR3 has 13 residues. A remark on this clone: The antigen is unknown.

The genes are TRBV7-2 and TRBJ1-2; TRBD1 is a possible D gene (5 bases). Sequenced: PBMCs. This TCR was sampled from an older woman in good health and CMV-seronegative. This CDR3 reads CASSPDSTYGYTF. The CDR3, as DNA: TGTGCCAGCAGCCCCGACAGTACCTATGGCTACACCTTC.